A single sample gave rise to the 20 T cell receptor beta chains below, sequenced in a study of cytomegalovirus exposure and HLA in healthy donors. The PCR contained 60 Vbeta and 13 Jbeta primers. This table comes from immunoSEQ multiplex PCR, and its TCRdb copy is limited to in-frame clones, with some not included. The repertoire holds 130,000 to 150,000 clones, roughly two thirds seen once, with 13% to 15% in the top ten. The sequenced sample consisted of PBMCs. The receptors were gathered from a human donor in good health.

Regarding this clone: Other DNA variants within this sample encode the same CDR3. The CDR3 DNA is TGTGCCAGCAGCCTGACGGGATCTGGAAACACCATATATTTT. Translating it yields CASSLTGSGNTIYF. The chain carries TRBV7-9 and TRBJ1-3; D is uncertain. V was pared by 5 bases and J by 1 base, with 9 bases between. The germline CDR1 and CDR2 sequences are SEHNR and FQNEAQ (reference sequence). The CDR3 runs to 14 residues. The complete variable domain, with remaining parts taken from reference TRBV7-9 and TRBJ1-3, reads DTGVSQNPRHKITKRGQNVTFRCDPISEHNRLYWYRQTLGQGPEFLTYFQNEAQLEKSRLLSDRFSAERPKGSFSTLEIQRTEQGDSAMYLCASSLTGSGNTIYFGEGSWLTVV.

The J gene is TRBJ2-7, the V gene TRBV20-1, with D possibly TRBD1 on 6 matching bases. The CDR3 is made up of 11 amino acids. The V gene's germline CDR1 is DFQATT and CDR2 SNEGSKA (reference sequence). The CDR3 nucleotides are TGCAGCCTAAGGGGGTCCGACGAGCAGTACTTC. Translation: CSLRGSDEQYF.

The table lists this clone with a few counts. This chain connects TRBV5-4 to TRBJ2-5; a weak D match, TRBD2 (5 bases). Germline values: CDR1 SGHNT, CDR2 YYREEE (reference sequence). The CDR3 has 14 residues. Trimming removed 5 bases from V and 2 bases from J, with 13 bases in between. This CDR3 is CASRQTGVQETQYF. Here the CDR3 DNA reads TGTGCCAGCAGACAAACCGGGGTTCAAGAGACCCAGTACTTC. The full variable domain, rest sourced from reference TRBV5-4 and TRBJ2-5, is ETGVTQSPTHLIKTRGQQVTLRCSSQSGHNTVSWYQQALGQGPQFIFQYYREEENGRGNFPPRFSGLQFPNYSSELNVNALELDDSALYLCASRQTGVQETQYFGPGTRLLVL.

This clone was seen just once. The CDR3 spells CASSMYDAGGTDTQYF. As DNA, the CDR3 is TGTGCCAGTAGTATGTATGACGCGGGGGGCACAGATACGCAGTATTTT. The chain links TRBV19 to TRBJ2-3; 7 bases are shared with TRBD2. The CDR3 loop spans 16 amino acids. The germline gives CDR1 LNHDA, CDR2 SQIVND (reference sequence). V shed 3 bases and J 1 base; nucleotides not matched to a gene: 7.

The chain has TRBV21-1 and TRBJ1-5; the D segment call TRBD1 is taken from the table without a DNA check. TRBV21-1 is a pseudogene segment. The CDR3 totals 17 residues. CDR3 nucleotides: TGTGCCAGCAGCAAAGGGCGGGTACAGGGGGCGAGACAGCCCCAGCATTTT. The encoded protein is CASSKGRVQGARQPQHF.

The chain recombines TRBV6-5 with TRBJ2-7; D may be TRBD2 (5 bases). This CDR3 has 13 residues. Germline values: CDR1 MNHEY, CDR2 SVGAGI. Trimming pared 7 bases from V and 3 bases from J, leaving 13 bases between. The chain's CDR3 is CASTTGRGYEQYF. The CDR3 coding sequence is TGTGCCAGCACGACCGGTCGGGGCTACGAGCAGTACTTC.

This sequence joins TRBV21-1 and TRBJ2-7; TRBD1 is the table's D call and was not checked against the DNA. TRBV21-1 is an annotated pseudogene. CDR3 size: 16 residues. The CDR3 nucleotides read TGTGCCAGCAGCAAAGTCTCAGGACAGGAATCCTACGAGCAGTACTTC. Its translation: CASSKVSGQESYEQYF.

This clone was counted once. The V call is TRBV16, the J call TRBJ2-2, with 12 bases matching TRBD2. The trim removed 3 bases at V and 7 bases at J, leaving 3 bases unmatched. Germline-derived CDR1 and CDR2 are KGHSY and FQNENV. This CDR3 spans 15 amino acids. For the CDR3, the DNA is TGTGCCAGCAGCCAGACTAGCGGGAGCATCGGGGAGCTGTTTTTT. It specifies CASSQTSGSIGELFF.

Comment on this clone: The same CDR3 also results from other DNA sequences found in this sample. The chain has TRBV9 and TRBJ2-1; 7 nucleotides align to TRBD2. The J segment lost 1 base and the V segment lost 3 bases, leaving 4 bases of the junction unmatched. From germline, CDR1 is SGDLS and CDR2 YYNGEE. The CDR3 length is 15 residues. The CDR3, as DNA: TGTGCCAGCAGCGCCAGCGGGGAGTCCTACAATGAGCAGTTCTTC. Amino acid sequence: CASSASGESYNEQFF.

This chain links TRBV27 with TRBJ2-5; TRBD1 might be the D (5 bases). Matching the DNA end better, TRBJ2-7 makes the J call doubtful. Germline CDR1 is MNHEY and CDR2 is SMNVEV (reference sequence). The CDR3 consists of 14 residues. CDR3 residues: CASSLWGRAYEQYF. As DNA, the CDR3 is TGTGCCAGCAGTTTATGGGGCCGTGCCTACGAGCAGTACTTC.

The chain links TRBV21-1 to TRBJ1-3; TRBD1 is the table's D call and was not checked against the DNA. TRBV21-1 counts as a pseudogene. The CDR3 is made up of 16 amino acids. Here the CDR3 reads CASRPRTGGYGNTIYF. CDR3 bases: TGTGCCAGCAGACCACGGACAGGGGGCTATGGAAACACCATATATTTT.

This clone has only one observation. The chain couples TRBV5-4 to TRBJ2-7; TRBD1 is a possible D gene (5 bases). The CDR3 length is 14 residues. Germline CDR1 SGHNT, CDR2 YYREEE (reference sequence). Between the trimmed V and J ends, which lost 0 bases and 0 bases, there was a span of 7 bases. The CDR3 loop reads CASSLGQHSYEQYF. CDR3 nucleotides: TGTGCCAGCAGCTTGGGACAGCACTCCTACGAGCAGTACTTC.

The gene calls are TRBV6-1 and TRBJ1-1; possible D gene TRBD1, 5 bases. In germline, CDR1 is MNHNS, CDR2 SASEGT. The CDR3 consists of 14 residues. The germline V and J ends were trimmed by 7 bases and 3 bases, with 15 bases remaining between them. CDR3 nucleotide sequence: TGTGCCAGCAAAACCGGGACGGGGGACACTGAAGCTTTCTTT. This gives the protein CASKTGTGDTEAFF.

The J gene is TRBJ2-1, the V gene TRBV4-2, with 8 positions matching TRBD2. The CDR3 is 17 amino acids. Germline CDR1 is LGHNA and CDR2 is YNFKEQ. The trim removed 1 base at V and 6 bases at J, leaving 11 bases unmatched. CDR3 amino acids: CASSQGISGSLGNEQFF. DNA for the CDR3: TGTGCCAGCAGCCAAGGCATCAGCGGGAGCCTGGGCAATGAGCAGTTCTTC.

The J gene is TRBJ2-2, the V gene TRBV19, with D possibly TRBD2 on 7 matching bases. The CDR3 totals 17 residues. The V end was cut by 4 bases, the J end by 3 bases, with 18 bases between. Per germline, CDR1 LNHDA and CDR2 SQIVND (reference sequence). CDR3 in DNA: TGTGCCAGTAGTAAAGGGGGGGGAGGGAGGCACACCGGGGAGCTGTTTTTT. This gives the protein CASSKGGGGRHTGELFF.

CDR3 DNA: TGTGCCAGCAGCCGACGTGGGACTAGCGGGAGCTACTACAATGAGCAGTTCTTC. Translation gives CASSRRGTSGSYYNEQFF. The V and J genes are TRBV7-9 and TRBJ2-1, with 14 positions matching TRBD2. V shed 5 bases and J 3 bases; nucleotides not matched to a gene: 9. The germline CDR1 and CDR2 sequences are SEHNR and FQNEAQ (reference sequence). The CDR3 extends over 18 amino acids. Full variable domain (missing parts from reference TRBV7-9 and TRBJ2-1): DTGVSQNPRHKITKRGQNVTFRCDPISEHNRLYWYRQTLGQGPEFLTYFQNEAQLEKSRLLSDRFSAERPKGSFSTLEIQRTEQGDSAMYLCASSRRGTSGSYYNEQFFGPGTRLTVL.

The sample holds a few counts of this clone. The rearrangement joins TRBV7-8 to TRBJ2-1; D unclear. Germline lookup yields CDR1 SGHVS and CDR2 FQNEAQ. Trimming cost V 2 bases and J 8 bases, with 7 bases left between them. CDR3 size: 12 residues. The CDR3 DNA reads TGTGCCAGCAGCTTATCCGTCGATGAGCAGTTCTTC. It codes for CASSLSVDEQFF.

In this sample, this clone turned up a few times. The chain combines TRBV4-1 with TRBJ2-2; D might be TRBD2 (5 bases). V gave up 2 bases and J gave up 2 bases, with 6 bases separating them. The length of the CDR3 is 14 residues. CDR1 is MGHRA, CDR2 YSYEKL, per germline. CDR3 sequence: CASSQRTNTGELFF. For the CDR3, the DNA is TGCGCCAGCAGCCAACGGACTAACACCGGGGAGCTGTTTTTT.

This clone has a single count. This chain uses TRBV19 with TRBJ2-7; D remains ambiguous. This CDR3 is built from 14 residues. The germline V gene encodes CDR1 LNHDA and CDR2 SQIVND (reference sequence). Trimming stripped 3 bases from V and 7 bases from J, with 16 bases between. For the CDR3, the DNA is TGTGCCAGTAGTATTAGTCCTTCTATGCGGGAGCAGTACTTC. It translates to CASSISPSMREQYF.

The chain couples TRBV9 to TRBJ2-5; 9 bases are shared with TRBD2. The V segment lost 3 bases and the J segment 5 bases; nucleotides outside the gene matches: 11. The CDR3 loop spans 16 amino acids. Per germline, CDR1 SGDLS and CDR2 YYNGEE. CDR3 bases: TGTGCCAGCAGCGGGCGGTGGGCGGGAGGGCCGGAGACCCAGTACTTC. This gives the protein CASSGRWAGGPETQYF.